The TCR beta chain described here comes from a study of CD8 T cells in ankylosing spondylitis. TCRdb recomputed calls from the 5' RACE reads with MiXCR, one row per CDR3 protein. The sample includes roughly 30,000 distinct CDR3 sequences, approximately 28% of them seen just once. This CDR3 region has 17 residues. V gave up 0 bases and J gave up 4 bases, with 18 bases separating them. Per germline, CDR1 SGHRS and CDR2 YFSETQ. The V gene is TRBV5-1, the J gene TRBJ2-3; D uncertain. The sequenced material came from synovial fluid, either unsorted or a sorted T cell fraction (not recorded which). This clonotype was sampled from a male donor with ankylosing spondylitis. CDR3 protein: CASSLGPYVIGADTQYF. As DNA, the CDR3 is TGCGCCAGCAGCTTGGGGCCATATGTCATAGGTGCAGATACGCAGTATTTT.